One TCR beta chain is described in this entry. Its antigen is not known. TRB amplification used 200 to 250 ng of peripheral blood genomic DNA. This record comes from a study of T cell clusters in autoimmune cytopenias. General study findings and limits: TRB repertoire shifts in secondary cytopenia and chronic lymphocytic leukemia mostly reflected lymphoma, not autoimmunity. Active autoimmune hepatitis patients had about 3-fold fewer exclusive TRB clusters than healthy donors.

Germline V gene sequence: CDR1 SGHRS, CDR2 YFSETQ. CDR3 length equals 13 residues. One tube held mixed TRB-A and TRB-B primer pools for touch-down PCR. Using the multiplex PCR reads, TCRdb records one entry per CDR3 protein without DNA. The table for this sample gives 5,000 to 6,500 distinct CDR3 sequences. The sample comprised peripheral blood. The chain recombines TRBV5-1 with TRBJ2-7; TCRdb picks TRBD1, but there is no DNA to check that call. The clonotype was recovered from a human donor with an autoimmune cytopenia or autoimmune hepatitis (not recorded which). The CDR3: CASSRDTYYEQYF. The whole variable domain, remainder taken from reference TRBV5-1 and TRBJ2-7, is KAGVTQTPRYLIKTRGQQVTLSCSPISGHRSVSWYQQTPGQGLQFLFEYFSETQRNKGNFPGRFSGRQFSNSRSEMNVSTLELGDSALYLCASSRDTYYEQYFGPGTRLTVT.